This is a list of T cell receptor beta chains from one sample in a study of shared clonotypes between healthy human individuals. Profiling relied on immunoSEQ multiplex PCR, and the TCRdb table lists in-frame clones only, not all of them. The repertoire has roughly 700,000 clones, 90% of them found once; the top ten carry about 33%. The sequenced material came from memory CD8+ T cells from PBMCs. The receptor source for this set is a man aged 18 to 29 in good health. Some clones in this sample may be carry-over from other donors' samples. Each CDR3 is given with its conserved first and last residue. D genes are given only for firm matches. The size field is filled for only some rows; it gives once, few, many or a size class.

>TRBV7-2|TRBJ2-1|.|TRBD1
TGTGCCAGCAGCATGACAGGGGGCTTCTACAATGAGCAGTTCTTC
CASSMTGGFYNEQFF
>TRBV28|TRBJ1-1|.|.
TGTGCCAGCAGTTTCCAAGGCACTGAAGCTTTCTTT
CASSFQGTEAFF
>TRBV27|TRBJ2-7|.|TRBD1
TGTGCCAGCAGCCTCAGGGGGACCTACGAGCAGTACTTC
CASSLRGTYEQYF
>TRBV5-6|TRBJ2-3|.|.
TGTGCCAGCAGCTTGGGGAGTTACGGGTTAGGGGATACGCAGTATTTT
CASSLGSYGLGDTQYF
>TRBV9|TRBJ1-2|once|.
TGTGCCAGCAGCGGACAGGCCTACTATGGCTACACCTTC
CASSGQAYYGYTF
>TRBV29-1|TRBJ2-1|.|TRBD1
TGCAGCGTAGAAAGACAGGGGGTCCTACTGAACAATGAGCAGTTCTTC
CSVERQGVLLNNEQFF
>TRBV14|TRBJ2-2|once|.
TGTGCCAGCAGCCAAGGGATAGGGACCGGGGAGCTGTTTTTT
CASSQGIGTGELFF
>TRBV7-9|TRBJ2-1|.|TRBD1
TGTGCCAGCAGCCACAGGGGCCGGGATGAGCAGTTCTTC
CASSHRGRDEQFF
>TRBV11-1|TRBJ2-4|.|.
TGTGCCAGCAGCTTGGGGAGTAGGGCCAAAAACATTCAGTACTTC
CASSLGSRAKNIQYF
>TRBV29-1|TRBJ2-3|.|TRBD2
TGCAGCGTTGCGGGGGGAGGTGGCACAGATACGCAGTATTTT
CSVAGGGGTDTQYF
>TRBV9|TRBJ2-5|.|TRBD1
TGTGCCAGCAGCGGGGGTGGGACAGGGGAGACCCAGTACTTC
CASSGGGTGETQYF
>TRBV9|TRBJ2-3|.|.
TGTGCCAGCAGCGGAGCGGGACAACTCGATACGCAGTATTTT
CASSGAGQLDTQYF
>TRBV6-4|TRBJ2-1|.|.
TGTGCCAGCAGTGACGGGGATCCGAACTACAATGAGCAGTTCTTC
CASSDGDPNYNEQFF
>TRBV5-6|TRBJ2-2|.|.
TGTGCCAGCAGTTTGGGAGGAGTACGATACACCGGGGAGCTGTTTTTT
CASSLGGVRYTGELFF
>TRBV29-1|TRBJ2-5|.|TRBD2
TGCAGCGTTGTAGCGGGAGGACAAGAGACCCAGTACTTC
CSVVAGGQETQYF
>TRBV29-1|TRBJ2-7|.|TRBD2
TGCAGCGTTGTCTCGCAGGTTGGGACTAGCGGGACCTCACACGGGGGATCCGAGCAGTACTTC
CSVVSQVGTSGTSHGGSEQYF
>TRBV27|TRBJ2-1|.|.
TGTGCCAGCAGGAGACCGACAGGAGACAATGAGCAGTTCTTC
CASRRPTGDNEQFF
>TRBV7-2|TRBJ2-7|.|.
TGTGCCAGCAGCTGGCTATGGGACTCCTACGAGCAGTACTTC
CASSWLWDSYEQYF
>TRBV29-1|TRBJ1-1|.|.
TGCAGCGGCCGGCGTGCGGGGTCCACGAACACTGAAGCTTTCTTT
CSGRRAGSTNTEAFF
>TRBV19|TRBJ1-5|.|.
TGTGCCAGTAGCATTCTTGGGAGGGTCCAGCATTTT
CASSILGRVQHF
>TRBV5-4|TRBJ2-7|.|.
TGTGCCAGCAGCCAGGGCAACGAGCAGTACTTC
CASSQGNEQYF
>TRBV28|TRBJ2-3|.|.
TGTGCCAGCACCTCGGGAAGGGTCAGAGATACGCAGTATTTT
CASTSGRVRDTQYF
>TRBV9|TRBJ2-7|.|.
TGTGCCAGCAGCGGGCTGCGTAGCGAGCAGTACTTC
CASSGLRSEQYF
>TRBV4-1|TRBJ2-3|.|TRBD2
TGCGCCAGCAGCCAAGGAGGCGGGAGGGCCTCTGATACGCAGTATTTT
CASSQGGGRASDTQYF
>TRBV9|TRBJ2-6|.|.
TGTGCCAGCGGGTCTCCTGGGGCCAACGTCCTGACTTTC
CASGSPGANVLTF
>TRBV6-1|TRBJ1-5|.|.
TGTGCCAGCAGTGAAGCCCCTAGGTGGAGGGTAGATAGCAATCAGCCCCAGCATTTT
CASSEAPRWRVDSNQPQHF
>TRBV7-9|TRBJ1-1|.|.
TGTGCCAGCAGCTTAGATCCAAACCCTAGAGCTTTCTTT
CASSLDPNPRAFF
>TRBV2|TRBJ1-5|.|TRBD1
TGTGCCAGCAGCGGAGGACAGGGGGCGCTTGGTGGTCAGCCCCAGCATTTT
CASSGGQGALGGQPQHF
>TRBV7-2|TRBJ1-5|.|.
TGTGCCAGCAGCTTAGCACCGGGGGTGCCCCAGCATTTT
CASSLAPGVPQHF
>TRBV14|TRBJ2-7|.|TRBD1
TGTGCCAGCAGCCAAGATTACAGGGGGCCGGACGAGCAGTACTTC
CASSQDYRGPDEQYF
>TRBV7-2|TRBJ2-7|once|TRBD1
TGTGCCAGCAGCTTAGGTGGTGGGGCAGGGGGCATATACGAGCAGTACTTC
CASSLGGGAGGIYEQYF
>TRBV7-6|TRBJ2-5|.|.
TGTGCCAGCAGCACCACAGGGAACCTAGAGACCCAGTACTTC
CASSTTGNLETQYF
>TRBV28|TRBJ1-5|.|TRBD1
TGTGCCAGCAGTTTTGGCATATCAGGGGGTCAGCCCCAGCATTTT
CASSFGISGGQPQHF
>TRBV27|TRBJ2-3|.|.
TGTGCCAGCAGTTTAAGGCACAGCACAGATACGCAGTATTTT
CASSLRHSTDTQYF
>TRBV4-1|TRBJ2-2|.|.
TGCGCCAGCAGCCAAGAAAAGGCTAGAACGGTCACCGGGGAGCTGTTTTTT
CASSQEKARTVTGELFF
>TRBV11-3|TRBJ2-1|.|.
TGTGCCAGCAGCTTAAGGCTCGCCAATGAGCAGTTCTTC
CASSLRLANEQFF
>TRBV30|TRBJ1-6|once|.
TGTGCCTGGAGTGTGACCAGCCGGGGAACTTCACCCCTCCACTTT
CAWSVTSRGTSPLHF
>TRBV28|TRBJ2-1|.|TRBD2
TGTGCCAGCAGTCCGGAGCGGGAGGACAATGAGCAGTTCTTC
CASSPEREDNEQFF
>TRBV6-5|TRBJ2-6|.|.
TGTGCCAGCCGGCCCTGGCTTTCTGGGGCCAACGTCCTGACTTTC
CASRPWLSGANVLTF
>TRBV12-2|TRBJ2-4|once|.
TGTGCAAGTCGCCCCCCGGCGAGAGGAGGGGGAGGCAAAAACATTCAGTACTTC
CASRPPARGGGGKNIQYF
>TRBV28|TRBJ2-7|.|TRBD1
TGTGCCAGCAGTTTATATCGGGACAGGGCTTACGAGCAGTACTTC
CASSLYRDRAYEQYF
>TRBV7-9|TRBJ1-2|few|TRBD1
TGTGCCAGCAGCAATGAGGGGACAGCTGGCTACACCTTC
CASSNEGTAGYTF
>TRBV7-6|TRBJ1-4|.|.
TGTGCCAGCAGCTTAGCGCTGAGGTCCCGGGTTCGGGGAGAAAAACTGTTTTTT
CASSLALRSRVRGEKLFF
>TRBV9|TRBJ2-7|.|.
TGTGCCAGCAGCTTCGGGGGCGTAGCCTACGAGCAGTACTTC
CASSFGGVAYEQYF
>TRBV4-1|TRBJ2-3|.|.
TGCGCCAGCAGCCAAGGGTTGAAAGGGGGGACAGATACGCAGTATTTT
CASSQGLKGGTDTQYF
>TRBV4-1|TRBJ2-1|.|.
TGCGCCAGCAGTTCGAGCGGCAGAGGGCAGTTCTTC
CASSSSGRGQFF
>TRBV7-2|TRBJ1-1|.|.
TGTGCCAGCAGCGGACGACAGGACATGAACACTGAAGCTTTCTTT
CASSGRQDMNTEAFF
>TRBV7-9|TRBJ2-2|.|.
TGTGCCAGCAGCTCAGGGGGGCAGAACACCGGGGAGCTGTTTTTT
CASSSGGQNTGELFF
>TRBV2|TRBJ2-6|once|.
TGTGCCAGCATCACAGGGCAGGAGTCCAACGTCCTGACTTTC
CASITGQESNVLTF
>TRBV9|TRBJ1-1|.|TRBD1
TGTGCCAGCAACCCTGGGACAGGGGGCGAGACTGAAGCTTTCTTT
CASNPGTGGETEAFF
>TRBV6-4|TRBJ2-3|many|.
TGTGCCAGCAGTGAGCGGGACACAGATACGCAGTATTTT
CASSERDTDTQYF
>TRBV5-4|TRBJ2-5|.|TRBD2
TGTGCCAGCGGTCCCAGGCTAGCGGGAATAGTTCAAGAGACCCAGTACTTC
CASGPRLAGIVQETQYF